The T cell receptor (beta chain) described here comes from a study of post-analysis software for immune sequencing data. Overall study context: Included among the disease courses, which were recorded for the cohort, were relapsing-remitting, secondary progressive and progressive-relapsing multiple sclerosis.

The CDR3 sequence is 14 residues long. Germline CDR1 and CDR2: MGHDK and SYGVNS. The V end lost 2 bases, the J end lost 4 bases, and 11 bases lay between the germline ends. Findings and limits, study-wide: Patients had higher frequencies than controls of roughly five TRBV segments, including TRBV5-6, TRBV5-1 and TRBV20-1.

Unique molecular identifiers featured in each of the TCR beta cDNA libraries. TCRdb ran MiXCR on the PCR reads and lists one entry per CDR3 protein. Here the sample spans hundreds of thousands of distinct CDR3 sequences, 53% being singletons. A few counts support this clonotype. Its antigen is not identified. The receptor was derived from a girl under 18 with multiple sclerosis. The sample taken for sequencing was blood. The J gene is TRBJ1-2, the V gene TRBV25-1; TRBD1 is a possible D gene (5 bases). CDR3 bases: TGTGCCAGCAGTGAAGGGACGGCCGCCTATGGCTACACCTTC. This codes for CASSEGTAAYGYTF.